Below are 7 T cell receptor beta chains sequenced from a single sample in a study of CD8 T cells in ankylosing spondylitis. The antigens these receptors bind are not known. Each CDR3 protein gets one entry after TCRdb re-called the 5' RACE reads with MiXCR. Counted here are around 540,000 distinct CDR3 sequences, over 9.5% occurring once; the ten biggest clones make up 6.5% to 7%. Study observations and caveats: Characteristic of ankylosing spondylitis blood, it appeared, was a TCR beta motif comprising about 8 highly homologous variants.

The source material was blood, either unsorted or a sorted T cell fraction (not recorded which). The source of these receptors is a male donor with ankylosing spondylitis.

This clonotype turned up a few times. The chain links TRBV20-1 to TRBJ1-2; no reliable D call. Germline values: CDR1 DFQATT, CDR2 SNEGSKA (reference sequence). V lost 4 bases and J 4 bases, leaving 22 bases between the germline ends. The CDR3 runs 16 residues. CDR3 region: CSATLPRAELLYGYTF. In DNA form, the CDR3 reads TGCAGTGCTACTCTCCCGAGAGCCGAGCTTCTCTATGGCTACACCTTC.

This clonotype occurred a few times. This sequence joins TRBV24-1 and TRBJ2-2; D is tentatively TRBD1 or TRBD2 (5 bases each). V was trimmed by 0 bases and J by 6 bases, leaving 19 bases between them. Germline V gene lookup returns CDR1 KGHDR and CDR2 SFDVKD. The CDR3 is 18 amino acids. The chain's CDR3 is CATSDLVGTPLGPGELFF. DNA of the CDR3: TGTGCCACCAGTGATTTGGTTGGGACCCCCCTAGGCCCCGGGGAGCTGTTTTTT.

The gene calls are TRBV20-1 and TRBJ2-3, with D unresolved. Germline V gene data show CDR1 as DFQATT and CDR2 as SNEGSKA (reference sequence). The CDR3 has 14 amino acids. Between the trimmed V and J ends, which lost 4 bases and 2 bases, there was a span of 13 bases. CDR3 residues: CSAKAVRSTDTQYF. DNA for the CDR3: TGCAGTGCTAAGGCGGTCCGATCCACAGATACGCAGTATTTT.

This clonotype was found many times. This chain joins TRBV7-7 and TRBJ1-2; TRBD1 aligns across 7 bases. The CDR3 consists of 15 residues. V dropped 5 bases and J dropped 9; count of bases not matched to a gene: 15. CDR1 is SSHAT and CDR2 is FNYEAQ in the germline V gene (reference sequence). The CDR3 here is CASSPLKQGSTSYTF. CDR3 nucleotides: TGTGCCAGCAGCCCCTTAAAACAGGGGTCCACGAGCTACACCTTC.

The V and J genes are TRBV5-1 and TRBJ1-2; no firm D call. The length of the CDR3 is 16 residues. V lost 0 bases, J lost 0 bases, and 12 bases lay in between. The V gene's germline CDR1 is SGHRS and CDR2 YFSETQ. CDR3 nucleotides: TGCGCCAGCAGCTTGGATCCAGCGACCGCTAACTATGGCTACACCTTC. It is translated as CASSLDPATANYGYTF.

In this sample, this clonotype turned up a few times. This chain uses TRBV15 with TRBJ1-1; 7 nucleotides line up with TRBD1. Per germline, CDR1 LNHNV and CDR2 YYDKDF (reference sequence). The CDR3 totals 14 residues. The V segment lost 7 bases and the J segment 6 bases; nucleotides outside the gene matches: 11. This CDR3 is CATIQDRAGSEAFF. The DNA for the CDR3 is TGTGCCACCATCCAAGACAGGGCAGGTTCTGAAGCTTTCTTT.

This clonotype showed up just a few times. V usage is TRBV5-6 and J usage is TRBJ2-4; D perhaps matches TRBD2 (7 bases). V lost 1 base to trimming and J lost 0 bases, with 14 bases between them. Germline CDR1 and CDR2: SGHDT and YYEEEE. This CDR3 has 17 residues. This CDR3 is CASSLMGGGPAKNIQYF. In DNA form, the CDR3 reads TGTGCCAGCAGCTTGATGGGGGGGGGCCCAGCCAAAAACATTCAGTACTTC.